The rows below give T cell receptor beta chains drawn from one sample of a study of blood T cell repertoires in COVID-19. The assay was immunoSEQ multiplex PCR, and TCRdb's table has in-frame clones only and misses some. Altogether about 50,000 clones are present, around 85% being singletons, with the ten largest covering less than 6.5%. Input material: peripheral blood. Every receptor here comes from a man in his 60s with acute or convalescent COVID-19. Both conserved end residues are part of each CDR3. The D gene is left open where the match is weak. Rows give clone size only sometimes, using once, few, many, or a class for an expanded clone.

size	D	V	J	CDR3	DNA
NA	TRBD2	TRBV3-1/TRBV3-2	TRBJ2-7	CASSLRGRGGKNEQYF	TGTGCCAGCAGCCTCCGAGGTCGGGGAGGGAAGAACGAGCAGTACTTC
NA	NA	TRBV5-1	TRBJ2-5	CASSLPIGPETQYF	TGCGCCAGCAGCTTGCCAATCGGTCCGGAGACCCAGTACTTC
NA	NA	TRBV27	TRBJ2-7	CASSLMRGSYEQYF	TGTGCCAGCAGTCTAATGCGGGGTTCCTACGAGCAGTACTTC
NA	NA	TRBV18	TRBJ2-7	CASSPPGRDNYEQYF	TGTGCCAGCTCACCCCCGGGTCGGGACAACTACGAGCAGTACTTC
NA	NA	TRBV7-8	TRBJ1-4	CASSLGGAGNEKLFF	TGTGCCAGCAGCTTAGGGGGCGCCGGTAATGAAAAACTGTTTTTT
NA	TRBD1	TRBV7-2	TRBJ1-6	CASSLDGTGDYFGTPLHF	TGTGCCAGCAGCTTAGATGGGACAGGGGACTATTTTGGGACACCCCTCCACTTT
NA	TRBD1	TRBV2	TRBJ2-5	CASRQGAGGETQYF	TGTGCCAGCAGGCAGGGGGCTGGGGGAGAGACCCAGTACTTC
NA	TRBD2	TRBV7-2	TRBJ2-1	CASSGTSGHNNEQFF	TGTGCCAGCAGCGGCACTAGCGGGCATAACAATGAGCAGTTCTTC
NA	NA	TRBV18	TRBJ1-1	CASSPNRAEAFF	TGTGCCAGCTCACCCAACCGCGCTGAAGCTTTCTTT
NA	TRBD1	TRBV19	TRBJ2-5	CASSIFGTGVETQYF	TGTGCCAGTAGTATTTTTGGGACAGGGGTTGAGACCCAGTACTTC
NA	TRBD1	TRBV5-1	TRBJ2-7	CASSLGTGFYEQYF	TGCGCCAGCAGCTTGGGGACAGGGTTCTACGAGCAGTACTTC
NA	TRBD1	TRBV25-1	TRBJ1-4	CASSAVPGQGLFF	TGTGCCAGCAGTGCCGTACCGGGACAGGGTTTGTTTTTT
few	TRBD2	TRBV30	TRBJ2-1	CAWSGKPGLAEYPYNEQFF	TGTGCCTGGAGTGGTAAACCCGGACTAGCCGAATACCCCTACAATGAGCAGTTCTTC
once	NA	TRBV7-6	TRBJ1-1	CASRQESRGLAEAFF	TGTGCCAGCAGGCAAGAGAGCAGGGGTTTAGCTGAAGCTTTCTTT
NA	TRBD1	TRBV7-9	TRBJ1-2	CASNHPGGVYGYTF	TGTGCCAGCAACCATCCAGGGGGCGTCTATGGCTACACCTTC
NA	TRBD1	TRBV19	TRBJ1-1	CASSIYQGGNTEAFF	TGTGCCAGTAGTATTTATCAGGGGGGGAACACTGAAGCTTTCTTT
NA	NA	TRBV2	TRBJ1-5	CASSEFLNQPQHF	TGTGCCAGCAGTGAATTCCTCAATCAGCCCCAGCATTTT
NA	NA	TRBV7-3	TRBJ2-1	CASSPEPGSAQFF	TGTGCCAGCAGCCCCGAGCCCGGGAGTGCGCAGTTCTTC
NA	NA	TRBV7-9	TRBJ1-1	CASSLTGSTEAFF	TGTGCCAGCAGCTTAACGGGGAGCACTGAAGCTTTCTTT
NA	NA	TRBV10-2	TRBJ1-5	CASSESSGRGNQPQHF	TGCGCCAGCAGTGAGTCTAGTGGCAGGGGAAATCAGCCCCAGCATTTT
once	NA	TRBV9	TRBJ2-7	CASSVGLSSYEQYF	TGTGCCAGCAGCGTAGGTCTAAGCTCGTACGAGCAGTACTTC
NA	NA	TRBV9	TRBJ1-1	CASSVGWMEGVGTEAFF	TGTGCCAGCAGCGTAGGGTGGATGGAGGGCGTCGGCACTGAAGCTTTCTTT
once	NA	TRBV19	TRBJ1-1	CASSIGPGVRTEAFF	TGTGCCAGTAGTATAGGGCCGGGAGTGAGGACTGAAGCTTTCTTT
NA	TRBD1	TRBV28	TRBJ1-5	CASSANTIGTGGDNQPQHF	TGTGCCAGCAGTGCCAACACGATCGGGACAGGGGGGGACAATCAGCCCCAGCATTTT
NA	NA	TRBV27	TRBJ2-3	CASSPRSRDTDTQYF	TGTGCCAGCAGTCCCCGAAGCAGGGACACAGATACGCAGTATTTT
NA	NA	TRBV27	TRBJ2-7	CASSRSQGYEQYF	TGTGCCAGCAGTCGGTCACAGGGTTACGAGCAGTACTTC
NA	TRBD2	TRBV5-1	TRBJ2-1	CASSSLAGVRDEQFF	TGCGCCAGCAGCTCACTAGCGGGAGTCAGGGATGAGCAGTTCTTC
once	TRBD2	TRBV9	TRBJ2-7	CASSVGGRGYEQYF	TGTGCCAGCAGCGTCGGCGGGAGGGGCTACGAGCAGTACTTC
NA	NA	TRBV11-3	TRBJ1-1	CASSLDRGALAAFF	TGTGCCAGCAGCTTAGATCGTGGGGCCCTGGCAGCTTTCTTT
NA	TRBD1	TRBV5-5	TRBJ1-2	CASSLGQGARDGYTF	TGTGCCAGCAGCTTGGGACAGGGGGCTAGAGATGGCTACACCTTC
NA	NA	TRBV11-2	TRBJ1-1	CASSRTGTFIRHTEAFF	TGTGCCAGCAGCCGCACCGGGACTTTTATCCGCCACACTGAAGCTTTCTTT
NA	TRBD1	TRBV28	TRBJ2-7	CASSLGGTGDHEQYF	TGTGCCAGCAGTTTGGGCGGGACAGGTGACCACGAGCAGTACTTC
NA	NA	TRBV19	TRBJ2-3	CASSLFLSRMTTDTQYF	TGTGCCAGTAGTCTCTTTCTTAGCCGAATGACTACTGATACGCAGTATTTT
NA	TRBD2	TRBV9	TRBJ2-1	CASSVRTSGRPEQFF	TGTGCCAGCAGCGTAAGGACTAGCGGGAGACCAGAGCAGTTCTTC
NA	NA	TRBV7-9	TRBJ1-2	CASSPRQGYGYTF	TGTGCCAGCAGTCCCCGCCAGGGCTATGGCTACACCTTC
NA	TRBD2	TRBV2	TRBJ2-5	CASRERGETQYF	TGTGCCAGCAGGGAGCGGGGTGAGACCCAGTACTTC
NA	NA	TRBV12-3/TRBV12-4	TRBJ2-7	CASSLRQYEQYF	TGTGCCAGCAGTTTAAGACAGTACGAGCAGTACTTC
few	NA	TRBV2	TRBJ2-7	CASRLSEQYF	TGTGCCAGCAGACTAAGCGAGCAGTACTTC
NA	TRBD2	TRBV6-5	TRBJ2-1	CASSYLPSGRNEQFF	TGTGCCAGCAGTTACCTGCCTAGCGGGAGAAATGAGCAGTTCTTC
NA	NA	TRBV14	TRBJ2-3	CASSHTWDSTQYF	TGTGCCAGCAGCCACACCTGGGACTCGACGCAGTATTTT
few	NA	TRBV6-1	TRBJ1-1	CASSEGWGGAFF	TGTGCCAGCAGTGAAGGTTGGGGGGGAGCTTTCTTT
NA	NA	TRBV11-3	TRBJ2-5	CASSLQGQETQYF	TGTGCCAGCAGCTTACAGGGACAAGAGACCCAGTACTTC
NA	TRBD1	TRBV5-1	TRBJ1-2	CASSPDGTGSYGYTF	TGCGCCAGCAGCCCCGACGGGACAGGTAGCTATGGCTACACCTTC
few	NA	TRBV7-9	TRBJ2-7	CATSDGSSSYEQYF	TGTGCCACCTCCGACGGATCTAGCTCCTACGAGCAGTACTTC
NA	TRBD2	TRBV3-1/TRBV3-2	TRBJ2-1	CASSQERMRDRVTSGRLGEQFF	TGTGCCAGCAGCCAAGAGCGAATGCGGGACAGGGTAACTAGCGGGAGATTGGGTGAGCAGTTCTTC
few	NA	TRBV10-2	TRBJ2-7	CASRDQAGLAYEQYF	TGCGCCAGCAGGGATCAGGCGGGACTGGCCTACGAGCAGTACTTC
NA	NA	TRBV14	TRBJ2-4	CASSQDGFPRNIQYF	TGTGCCAGCAGCCAAGACGGGTTCCCCCGGAACATTCAGTACTTC
NA	TRBD2	TRBV11-2	TRBJ2-2	CASSRTSGRSGELFF	TGTGCCAGCAGCCGGACTAGCGGGAGGTCGGGGGAGCTGTTTTTT
NA	NA	TRBV24-1	TRBJ1-5	CATSDPGRGIEPQHF	TGTGCCACCAGTGACCCGGGACGGGGGATAGAGCCCCAGCATTTT
NA	NA	TRBV5-1	TRBJ2-2	CASSLQGSTGELFF	TGCGCCAGCAGCCTTCAGGGTTCCACCGGGGAGCTGTTTTTT
NA	NA	TRBV11-3	TRBJ2-1	CASSPGGPGYNEQFF	TGTGCCAGCAGCCCCGGGGGGCCCGGCTACAATGAGCAGTTCTTC
once	NA	TRBV5-6	TRBJ1-2	CASRFRTDGYTF	TGTGCCAGCCGGTTTCGTACGGATGGCTACACCTTC
NA	TRBD2	TRBV5-4	TRBJ2-1	CASSSGLADNNEQFF	TGTGCCAGCAGCTCGGGACTAGCGGATAACAATGAGCAGTTCTTC
NA	NA	TRBV28	TRBJ2-7	CASQGGIRAYEQYF	TGTGCCAGCCAGGGGGGAATCCGTGCGTACGAGCAGTACTTC
NA	NA	TRBV6-5	TRBJ2-3	CASSYSGSGSPDTQYF	TGTGCCAGCAGTTACTCGGGTTCGGGGAGTCCAGATACGCAGTATTTT
once	NA	TRBV11-2	TRBJ2-7	CASSLARRPYEQYF	TGTGCCAGCAGCTTAGCCCGGAGGCCCTACGAGCAGTACTTC